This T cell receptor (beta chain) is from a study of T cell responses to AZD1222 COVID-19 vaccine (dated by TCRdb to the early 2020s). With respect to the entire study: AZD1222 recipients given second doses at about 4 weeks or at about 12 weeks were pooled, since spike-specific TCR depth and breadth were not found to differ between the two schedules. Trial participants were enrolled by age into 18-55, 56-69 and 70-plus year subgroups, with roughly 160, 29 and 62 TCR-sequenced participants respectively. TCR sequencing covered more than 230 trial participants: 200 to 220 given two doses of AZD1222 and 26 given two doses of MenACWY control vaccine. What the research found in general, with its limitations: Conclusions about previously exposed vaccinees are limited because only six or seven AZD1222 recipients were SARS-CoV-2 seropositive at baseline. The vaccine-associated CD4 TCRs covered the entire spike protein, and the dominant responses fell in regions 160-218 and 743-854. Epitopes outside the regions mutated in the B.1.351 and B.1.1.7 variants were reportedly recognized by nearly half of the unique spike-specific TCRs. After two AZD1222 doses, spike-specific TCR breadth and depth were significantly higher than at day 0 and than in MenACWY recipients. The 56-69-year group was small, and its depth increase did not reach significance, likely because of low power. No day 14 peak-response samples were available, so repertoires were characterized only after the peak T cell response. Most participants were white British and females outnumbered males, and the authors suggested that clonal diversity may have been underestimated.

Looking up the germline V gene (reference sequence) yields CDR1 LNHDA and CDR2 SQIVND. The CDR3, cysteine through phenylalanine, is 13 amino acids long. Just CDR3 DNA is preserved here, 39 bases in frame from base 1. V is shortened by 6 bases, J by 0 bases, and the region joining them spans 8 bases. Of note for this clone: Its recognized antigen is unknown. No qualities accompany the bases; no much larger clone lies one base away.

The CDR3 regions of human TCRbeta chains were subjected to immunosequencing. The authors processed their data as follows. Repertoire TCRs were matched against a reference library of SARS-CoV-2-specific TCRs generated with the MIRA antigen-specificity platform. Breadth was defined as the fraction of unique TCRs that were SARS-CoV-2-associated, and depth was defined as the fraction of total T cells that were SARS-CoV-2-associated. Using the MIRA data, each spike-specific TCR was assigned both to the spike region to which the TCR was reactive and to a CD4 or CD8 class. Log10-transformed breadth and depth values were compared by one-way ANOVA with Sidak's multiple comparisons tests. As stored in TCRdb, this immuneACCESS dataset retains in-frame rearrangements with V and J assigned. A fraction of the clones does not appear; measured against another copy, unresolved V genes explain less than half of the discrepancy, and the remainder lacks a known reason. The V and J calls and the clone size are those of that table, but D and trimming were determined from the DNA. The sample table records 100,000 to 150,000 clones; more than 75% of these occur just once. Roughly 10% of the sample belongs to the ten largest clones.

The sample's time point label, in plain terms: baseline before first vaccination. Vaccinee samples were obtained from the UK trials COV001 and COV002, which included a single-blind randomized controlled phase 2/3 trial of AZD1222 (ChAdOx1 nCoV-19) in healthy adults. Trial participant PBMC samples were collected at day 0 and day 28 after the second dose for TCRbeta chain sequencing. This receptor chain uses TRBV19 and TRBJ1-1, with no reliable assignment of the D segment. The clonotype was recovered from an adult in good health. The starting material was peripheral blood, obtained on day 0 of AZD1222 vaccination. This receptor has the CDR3 CASRPGMNTEAFF. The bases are TGTGCCAGTAGGCCGGGGATGAACACTGAAGCTTTCTTT. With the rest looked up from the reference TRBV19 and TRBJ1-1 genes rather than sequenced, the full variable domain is DGGITQSPKYLFRKEGQNVTLSCEQNLNHDAMYWYRQDPGQGLRLIYYSQIVNDFQKGDIAEGYSVSREKKESFPLTVTSAQKNPTAFYLCASRPGMNTEAFFGQGTRLTVV.